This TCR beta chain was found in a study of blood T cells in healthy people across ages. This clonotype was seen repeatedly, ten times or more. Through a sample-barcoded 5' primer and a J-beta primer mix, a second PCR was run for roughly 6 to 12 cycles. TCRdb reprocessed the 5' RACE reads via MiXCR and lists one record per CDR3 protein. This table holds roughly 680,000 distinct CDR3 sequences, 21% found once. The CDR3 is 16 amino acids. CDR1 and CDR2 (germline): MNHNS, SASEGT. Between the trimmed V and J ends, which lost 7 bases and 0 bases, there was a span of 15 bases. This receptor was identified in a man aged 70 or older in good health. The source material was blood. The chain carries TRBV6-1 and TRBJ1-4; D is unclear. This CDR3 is CASTKSPFATNEKLFF. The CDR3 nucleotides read TGTGCCAGCACTAAGAGTCCATTTGCAACTAATGAAAAACTGTTTTTT.